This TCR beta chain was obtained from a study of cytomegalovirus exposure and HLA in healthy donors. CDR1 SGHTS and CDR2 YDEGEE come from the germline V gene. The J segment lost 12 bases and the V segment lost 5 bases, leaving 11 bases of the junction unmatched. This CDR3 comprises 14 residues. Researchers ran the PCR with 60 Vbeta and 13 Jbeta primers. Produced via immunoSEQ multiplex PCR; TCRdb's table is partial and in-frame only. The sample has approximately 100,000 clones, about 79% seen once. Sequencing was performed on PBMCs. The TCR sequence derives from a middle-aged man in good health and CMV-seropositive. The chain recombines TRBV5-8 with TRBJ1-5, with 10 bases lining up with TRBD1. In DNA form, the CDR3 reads TGTGCCAGCAGACTGACAGGGGGCGAGTCTCTCCAGCATTTT. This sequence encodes CASRLTGGESLQHF.